A selection of T cell receptor beta chains follows, all from one sample in a study of T-cell memory formation after mild COVID-19. TCRdb reprocessed the 5' RACE reads via MiXCR and lists one record per CDR3 protein. The sample has approximately 400,000 distinct CDR3 sequences, more than 15% seen once. Material for sequencing was PBMCs or a T cell subset sorted from them (not recorded which). The origin of the receptors is a man between 18 and 29 years old who had mild COVID-19 (a few samples of this study predate the infection). Cell type and time point are not known. The CDR3 runs from the conserved cysteine through the conserved F or W. The D gene is left open where the match is weak. Not all rows give a size; the values are once, few, many and, for expanded clones, a class.

>TRBJ1-1|TRBD1|TRBV19|few
TGTGCCAGTAGTGGGACAGGGCGCACTGAAGCTTTCTTT
CASSGTGRTEAFF
>TRBJ2-2|NA|TRBV27|NA
TGTGCCAGCAGTCCATGGACGACCGGGGAGCTGTTTTTT
CASSPWTTGELFF
>TRBJ2-3|TRBD2|TRBV5-1|few
TGCGCCAGTAAGGAGCGGGGCTTAGCAGATACGCAGTATTTT
CASKERGLADTQYF
>TRBJ2-3|NA|TRBV12-3/TRBV12-4|few
TGTGCCAGCAGACCCCTTGGGGATACGCAGTATTTT
CASRPLGDTQYF
>TRBJ2-1|TRBD1|TRBV4-3|few
TGCGCCAGCAGCCAAGATCAGGGACAGGGGTACAATGAGCAGTTCTTC
CASSQDQGQGYNEQFF
>TRBJ2-1|NA|TRBV5-1|NA
TGCGCCAGCAGCTTGGTTAGGGGGACCTACAATGAGCAGTTCTTC
CASSLVRGTYNEQFF
>TRBJ1-2|TRBD1|TRBV9|few
TGTGCCAGCAGCGTCCTCGACAGGGTCTATGGCTACACCTTC
CASSVLDRVYGYTF
>TRBJ2-3|TRBD2|TRBV20-1|few
TGCAGTGCTAGAGTGGGCGGGGGAGATACGCAGTATTTT
CSARVGGGDTQYF
>TRBJ2-2|NA|TRBV20-1|few
TGCAGTGCTAGAGATAAGGCGCAGGCGAACACCGGGGAGCTGTTTTTT
CSARDKAQANTGELFF
>TRBJ2-5|NA|TRBV7-9|few
TGTGCCAGCAGCCGGATCGACACGCAAGAGACCCAGTACTTC
CASSRIDTQETQYF
>TRBJ1-1|NA|TRBV29-1|NA
TGCAGCGTTGTGGGGGCCAACACTGAAGCTTTCTTT
CSVVGANTEAFF
>TRBJ1-2|TRBD1|TRBV12-3/TRBV12-4|NA
TGTGCCAGCAGCTACTTCGGCAGGACAGGGGGAGACTATGGCTACACCTTC
CASSYFGRTGGDYGYTF
>TRBJ2-3|NA|TRBV11-2|NA
TGTGCCAGCAGCTTCTTCGGACTGGGCACAGATACGCAGTATTTT
CASSFFGLGTDTQYF
>TRBJ2-7|TRBD1|TRBV6-5|NA
TGTGCCAGCAAAGGGACAGGGTCGAGCGAGCAGTACTTC
CASKGTGSSEQYF